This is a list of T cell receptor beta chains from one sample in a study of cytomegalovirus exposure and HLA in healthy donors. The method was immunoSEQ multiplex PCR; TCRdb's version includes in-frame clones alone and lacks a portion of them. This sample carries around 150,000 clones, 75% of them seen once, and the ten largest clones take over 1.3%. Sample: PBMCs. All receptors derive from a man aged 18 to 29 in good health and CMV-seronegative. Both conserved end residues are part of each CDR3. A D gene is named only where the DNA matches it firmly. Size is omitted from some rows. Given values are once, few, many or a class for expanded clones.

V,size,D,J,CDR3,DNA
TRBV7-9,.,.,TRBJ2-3,CASSLRRGSERRTDTQYF,TGTGCCAGCAGCCTCAGGAGGGGTAGTGAGCGGAGGACAGATACGCAGTATTTT
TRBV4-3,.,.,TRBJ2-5,CASSPAYGRGQETQYF,TGCGCCAGCAGCCCGGCCTACGGGAGAGGCCAAGAGACCCAGTACTTC
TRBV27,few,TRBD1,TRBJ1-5,CASSWGQGAQPQHF,TGTGCCAGCAGTTGGGGACAGGGAGCCCAGCCCCAGCATTTT
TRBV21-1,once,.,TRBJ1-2,CASSKLSRDRGNYGYTF,TGTGCCAGCAGCAAGCTCTCCCGGGACAGGGGGAACTATGGCTACACCTTC
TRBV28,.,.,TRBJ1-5,CASSLWGRAGQPQHF,TGTGCCAGCAGTTTATGGGGCAGGGCAGGTCAGCCCCAGCATTTT
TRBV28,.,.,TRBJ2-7,CASTYREQYF,TGTGCCAGCACCTACAGGGAGCAGTACTTC
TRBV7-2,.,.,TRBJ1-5,CASSLAPRNNQPQHF,TGTGCCAGCAGCTTAGCTCCCAGGAACAATCAGCCCCAGCATTTT
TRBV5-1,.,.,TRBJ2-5,CASSFGQSLQETQYF,TGCGCCAGCAGCTTTGGACAGTCTCTCCAAGAGACCCAGTACTTC
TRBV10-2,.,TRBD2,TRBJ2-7,CASSKRLAGAYEQYF,TGCGCCAGCAGTAAGCGACTAGCGGGGGCCTACGAGCAGTACTTC
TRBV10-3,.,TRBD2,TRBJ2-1,CAISESPLAGDRNEQFF,TGTGCCATCAGTGAGTCCCCACTAGCGGGAGACCGGAATGAGCAGTTCTTC
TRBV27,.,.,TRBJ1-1,CASRPWTENTEAFF,TGTGCCAGCAGGCCATGGACAGAGAACACTGAAGCTTTCTTT
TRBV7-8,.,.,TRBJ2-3,CASSLQLAPTDTQYF,TGTGCCAGCAGCTTACAACTAGCCCCCACAGATACGCAGTATTTT
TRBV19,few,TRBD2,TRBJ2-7,CASSIGGIAGRYEQYF,TGTGCCAGTAGTATAGGGGGAATAGCGGGACGCTACGAGCAGTACTTC
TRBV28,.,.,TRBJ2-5,CASKIGRGETQYF,TGTGCCAGCAAGATTGGGAGAGGAGAGACCCAGTACTTC
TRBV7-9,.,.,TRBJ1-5,CASSRESNQPQHF,TGTGCCAGCAGCCGTGAGAGCAATCAGCCCCAGCATTTT
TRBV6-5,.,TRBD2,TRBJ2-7,CASSYSPSGQYEQYF,TGTGCCAGCAGTTACTCGCCTAGCGGACAATACGAGCAGTACTTC
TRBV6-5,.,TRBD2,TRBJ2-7,CASSYLGGSRDEQYF,TGTGCCAGCAGTTATCTTGGCGGGAGTAGGGACGAGCAGTACTTC
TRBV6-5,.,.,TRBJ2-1,CASSYVAGGRNEQFF,TGTGCCAGCAGTTACGTGGCAGGGGGGCGAAATGAGCAGTTCTTC
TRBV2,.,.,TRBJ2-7,CASSAALYEQYF,TGTGCCAGCAGCGCTGCGCTCTACGAGCAGTACTTC
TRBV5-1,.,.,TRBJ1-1,CASSLGQFEAFF,TGCGCCAGCAGCTTGGGGCAGTTTGAAGCTTTCTTT
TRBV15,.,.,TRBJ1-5,CATSTRQSLNQPQHF,TGTGCCACCAGCACCCGACAGTCCCTCAATCAGCCCCAGCATTTT
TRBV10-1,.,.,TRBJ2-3,CASSEQGSGTDTQYF,TGCGCCAGCAGTGAGCAGGGGAGTGGCACAGATACGCAGTATTTT
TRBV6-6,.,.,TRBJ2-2,CASSYSMGGGELFF,TGTGCCAGCAGTTACTCGATGGGGGGCGGGGAGCTGTTTTTT
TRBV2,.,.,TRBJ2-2,CASSYDSYTGELFF,TGTGCCAGCAGTTATGACAGCTACACCGGGGAGCTGTTTTTT
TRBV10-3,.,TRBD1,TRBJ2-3,CAISEISPGQGASDTQYF,TGTGCCATCAGTGAGATCAGTCCGGGACAGGGGGCGTCAGATACGCAGTATTTT
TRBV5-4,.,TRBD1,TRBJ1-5,CASSPGGTGPQPQHF,TGTGCCAGCAGCCCGGGGGGGACAGGGCCTCAGCCCCAGCATTTT
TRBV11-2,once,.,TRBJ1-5,CASSTQGNQPQHF,TGTGCCAGCAGCACACAGGGAAATCAGCCCCAGCATTTT
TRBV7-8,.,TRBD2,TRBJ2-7,CAGSELAGSPLEQYF,TGTGCCGGCAGCGAGCTAGCGGGATCCCCTCTCGAGCAGTACTTC
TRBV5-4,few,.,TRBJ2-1,CASSLPGFGGEQFF,TGTGCCAGCAGCTTACCGGGTTTTGGAGGGGAGCAGTTCTTC
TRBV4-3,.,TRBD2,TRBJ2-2,CASALGTTTGELFF,TGCGCCAGCGCGCTTGGGACTACAACCGGGGAGCTGTTTTTT